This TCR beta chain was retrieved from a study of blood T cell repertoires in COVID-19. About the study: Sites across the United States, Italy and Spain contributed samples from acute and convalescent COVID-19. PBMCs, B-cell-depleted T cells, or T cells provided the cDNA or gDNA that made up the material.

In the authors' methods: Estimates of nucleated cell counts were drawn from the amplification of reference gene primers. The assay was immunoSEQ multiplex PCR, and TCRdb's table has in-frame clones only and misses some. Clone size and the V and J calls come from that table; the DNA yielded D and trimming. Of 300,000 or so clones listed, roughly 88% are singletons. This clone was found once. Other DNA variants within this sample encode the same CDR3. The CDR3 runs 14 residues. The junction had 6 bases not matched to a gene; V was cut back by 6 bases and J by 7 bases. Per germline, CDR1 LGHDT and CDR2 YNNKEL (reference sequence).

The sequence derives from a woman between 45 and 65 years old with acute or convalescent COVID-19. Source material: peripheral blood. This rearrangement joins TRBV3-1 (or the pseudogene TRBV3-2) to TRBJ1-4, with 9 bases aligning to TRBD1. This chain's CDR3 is CASSRGQGGEKLFF. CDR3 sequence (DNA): TGTGCCAGCAGTCGGGGACAGGGCGGTGAAAAACTGTTTTTT.